A selection of T cell receptor beta chains follows, all from one sample in a study of regulatory T cells in long-lasting Graves disease. TCRdb ran MiXCR on the multiplex PCR reads and lists one entry per CDR3 protein. This table holds hundreds of thousands of distinct CDR3 sequences, roughly 15% found once. The sample consisted of peripheral blood mononuclear cells (PBMCs), taken at new diagnosis, from a patient treated with antithyroid drugs. Receptors originate from a female donor with Graves disease. The CDR3 runs from the conserved cysteine through the conserved F or W. The D gene is left open where the match is weak. The size of a clone is reported for some rows only, either as once, few or many, or as a class for expanded clones.

J gene: TRBJ2-3; D gene: -; clone size: many; V gene: TRBV12-3/TRBV12-4; CDR3 protein: CASSRTPTDTQYF; CDR3 DNA: TGTGCCAGCAGTCGGACTCCTACAGATACGCAGTATTTT
J gene: TRBJ2-2; D gene: -; clone size: few; V gene: TRBV19; CDR3 protein: CASSIIGRAGGELFF; CDR3 DNA: TGTGCCAGTAGTATAATTGGGAGAGCCGGCGGGGAGCTGTTTTTT
J gene: TRBJ2-3; D gene: TRBD2; clone size: many; V gene: TRBV12-3/TRBV12-4; CDR3 protein: CASSPSGSGRGTDTQYF; CDR3 DNA: TGTGCCAGCAGTCCCTCAGGTAGCGGGAGGGGCACAGATACGCAGTATTTT
J gene: TRBJ1-5; D gene: -; clone size: many; V gene: TRBV20-1; CDR3 protein: CSAREGGTNQPQHF; CDR3 DNA: TGCAGTGCTAGAGAAGGAGGGACTAATCAGCCCCAGCATTTT
J gene: TRBJ1-2; D gene: -; clone size: few; V gene: TRBV9; CDR3 protein: CASSAGAVTNYGYTF; CDR3 DNA: TGTGCCAGCAGCGCGGGGGCAGTGACTAACTATGGCTACACCTTC
J gene: TRBJ1-5; D gene: TRBD1; clone size: -; V gene: TRBV28; CDR3 protein: CASSFWAGPGGGNQPQHF; CDR3 DNA: TGTGCCAGCAGTTTTTGGGCAGGGCCAGGGGGTGGCAATCAGCCCCAGCATTTT
J gene: TRBJ2-6; D gene: -; clone size: many; V gene: TRBV7-3; CDR3 protein: CASSTAGANVLTF; CDR3 DNA: TGTGCCAGCAGTACCGCTGGGGCCAACGTCCTGACTTTC
J gene: TRBJ1-6; D gene: -; clone size: -; V gene: TRBV27; CDR3 protein: CASSPGQSLNSPLHF; CDR3 DNA: TGTGCCAGCAGTCCCGGACAGTCCCTGAATTCACCCCTCCACTTT
J gene: TRBJ2-5; D gene: -; clone size: once; V gene: TRBV29-1; CDR3 protein: CSARPTAQETQYF; CDR3 DNA: TGCAGCGCCCGTCCGACAGCACAAGAGACCCAGTACTTC
J gene: TRBJ2-1; D gene: TRBD1; clone size: many; V gene: TRBV11-3; CDR3 protein: CASSLRDRGNEQFF; CDR3 DNA: TGTGCCAGCAGCTTACGGGACAGGGGGAATGAGCAGTTCTTC
J gene: TRBJ2-1; D gene: TRBD2; clone size: many; V gene: TRBV3-1; CDR3 protein: CASSQGLAGGPWVFF; CDR3 DNA: TGTGCCAGCAGCCAAGGATTAGCGGGGGGGCCGTGGGTGTTCTTC
J gene: TRBJ2-7; D gene: TRBD1; clone size: many; V gene: TRBV5-1; CDR3 protein: CASSILDRGGEQYF; CDR3 DNA: TGCGCCAGCAGCATACTAGACAGGGGCGGCGAGCAGTACTTC
J gene: TRBJ2-2; D gene: TRBD2; clone size: medium-sized; V gene: TRBV20-1; CDR3 protein: CSARLAGDTGELFF; CDR3 DNA: TGCAGTGCTAGACTAGCGGGAGACACCGGGGAGCTGTTTTTT
J gene: TRBJ2-1; D gene: -; clone size: -; V gene: TRBV24-1; CDR3 protein: CATSGEVGSEQLF; CDR3 DNA: TGTGCCACCAGCGGGGAGGTAGGGAGTGAGCAGCTCTTC
J gene: TRBJ1-5; D gene: -; clone size: many; V gene: TRBV7-2; CDR3 protein: CASSPVVGSPNQPQHF; CDR3 DNA: TGTGCCAGCAGCCCCGTTGTCGGTTCACCCAATCAGCCCCAGCATTTT
J gene: TRBJ1-1; D gene: -; clone size: few; V gene: TRBV19; CDR3 protein: CASSPSGWRMNTEAFF; CDR3 DNA: TGTGCCAGTAGTCCTTCAGGGTGGCGGATGAACACTGAAGCTTTCTTT
J gene: TRBJ1-5; D gene: -; clone size: many; V gene: TRBV20-1; CDR3 protein: CSASGRRVRQHF; CDR3 DNA: TGCAGTGCTTCTGGTCGGAGGGTGCGCCAGCATTTT
J gene: TRBJ2-3; D gene: -; clone size: few; V gene: TRBV3-1; CDR3 protein: CASRLQGGPAADTQYF; CDR3 DNA: TGTGCCAGCAGACTTCAAGGGGGGCCGGCGGCAGATACGCAGTATTTT
J gene: TRBJ2-7; D gene: TRBD1; clone size: -; V gene: TRBV7-9; CDR3 protein: CASSKTGGGEQYF; CDR3 DNA: TGTGCCAGCAGCAAAACAGGGGGCGGCGAGCAGTACTTC
J gene: TRBJ2-7; D gene: TRBD2; clone size: -; V gene: TRBV4-1; CDR3 protein: CASSQHPGGRASYEQYF; CDR3 DNA: TGCGCCAGCAGCCAACACCCGGGGGGGAGGGCCTCCTACGAGCAGTACTTC
J gene: TRBJ2-5; D gene: TRBD2; clone size: -; V gene: TRBV6-1; CDR3 protein: CASSVTSGEGETQYF; CDR3 DNA: TGTGCCAGCAGTGTGACTAGCGGGGAAGGCGAGACCCAGTACTTC
J gene: TRBJ2-2; D gene: -; clone size: many; V gene: TRBV7-3; CDR3 protein: CASSPSPLRWGMNTGELFF; CDR3 DNA: TGTGCCAGCAGCCCGAGCCCCTTACGGTGGGGGATGAACACCGGGGAGCTGTTTTTT
J gene: TRBJ2-5; D gene: TRBD2; clone size: few; V gene: TRBV20-1; CDR3 protein: CSVGRLASGGQGYF; CDR3 DNA: TGCAGTGTTGGACGGCTGGCTAGCGGGGGGCAAGGGTACTTC
J gene: TRBJ1-2; D gene: TRBD1; clone size: few; V gene: TRBV29-1; CDR3 protein: CSVFVPGQGAGGYTF; CDR3 DNA: TGCAGCGTTTTCGTCCCGGGACAGGGGGCAGGAGGCTACACCTTC
J gene: TRBJ1-2; D gene: -; clone size: -; V gene: TRBV7-9; CDR3 protein: CASSPDGIYGYTF; CDR3 DNA: TGTGCCAGCAGTCCGGACGGAATCTATGGCTACACCTTC
J gene: TRBJ1-1; D gene: -; clone size: many; V gene: TRBV5-5; CDR3 protein: CASSIELTRNTEAFF; CDR3 DNA: TGTGCCAGCAGCATTGAGTTGACAAGGAACACTGAAGCTTTCTTT
J gene: TRBJ2-5; D gene: -; clone size: many; V gene: TRBV11-2; CDR3 protein: CASSLDPTEETQYF; CDR3 DNA: TGTGCCAGCAGCTTAGACCCTACGGAGGAGACCCAGTACTTC
J gene: TRBJ2-7; D gene: -; clone size: many; V gene: TRBV28; CDR3 protein: CASNQGYEQYF; CDR3 DNA: TGTGCCAGCAATCAGGGTTACGAGCAGTACTTC
J gene: TRBJ1-2; D gene: TRBD1; clone size: many; V gene: TRBV19; CDR3 protein: CASSSTGDTYGYTF; CDR3 DNA: TGTGCCAGTAGTTCGACAGGGGACACCTATGGCTACACCTTC
J gene: TRBJ1-5; D gene: TRBD1; clone size: few; V gene: TRBV6-1; CDR3 protein: CASSPTGAGQPQHF; CDR3 DNA: TGTGCCAGCAGTCCGACAGGGGCAGGGCAGCCCCAGCATTTT
J gene: TRBJ2-2; D gene: -; clone size: -; V gene: TRBV15; CDR3 protein: CATSRDLENTGELFF; CDR3 DNA: TGTGCCACCAGCAGAGATCTTGAGAACACCGGGGAGCTGTTTTTT
J gene: TRBJ2-1; D gene: -; clone size: many; V gene: TRBV7-9; CDR3 protein: CASSLIMWGYNEQFF; CDR3 DNA: TGTGCCAGCAGCTTAATCATGTGGGGTTACAATGAGCAGTTCTTC
J gene: TRBJ2-5; D gene: -; clone size: -; V gene: TRBV20-1; CDR3 protein: CSARSTGKYF; CDR3 DNA: TGCAGTGCTAGAAGCACAGGGAAGTACTTC
J gene: TRBJ2-6; D gene: -; clone size: many; V gene: TRBV11-1; CDR3 protein: CASSSRGSGANVLTF; CDR3 DNA: TGTGCCAGCAGCTCTAGGGGCTCTGGGGCCAACGTCCTGACTTTC
J gene: TRBJ2-5; D gene: -; clone size: many; V gene: TRBV9; CDR3 protein: CASSEEPIQETQYF; CDR3 DNA: TGTGCCAGCAGCGAGGAGCCGATCCAAGAGACCCAGTACTTC
J gene: TRBJ1-1; D gene: -; clone size: -; V gene: TRBV7-3; CDR3 protein: CASSAEGAEAFF; CDR3 DNA: TGTGCCAGCAGCGCGGAGGGCGCTGAAGCTTTCTTT
J gene: TRBJ1-6; D gene: -; clone size: many; V gene: TRBV3-1; CDR3 protein: CASSQNSGPYNSPLHF; CDR3 DNA: TGTGCCAGCAGCCAAAACTCGGGTCCCTATAATTCACCCCTCCACTTT
J gene: TRBJ2-7; D gene: -; clone size: many; V gene: TRBV7-9; CDR3 protein: CASSSREYEQYF; CDR3 DNA: TGTGCCAGCAGCTCCAGGGAGTACGAGCAGTACTTC
J gene: TRBJ1-3; D gene: -; clone size: many; V gene: TRBV7-9; CDR3 protein: CASSLRLAGNTIYF; CDR3 DNA: TGTGCCAGCAGCTTAAGACTGGCTGGAAACACCATATATTTT